This T cell receptor beta chain derives from a study of T cells in narcolepsy. On the study more broadly: Patients with NT1 or NT2 and healthy control donors were enrolled. Regarding the study as a whole: Reportedly, autoreactive clonotypes were serially detected in patients' blood but not controls'. Comparing one patient's CSF and blood CD4+ clonotypes highlighted HCRT- and TRIB2-specific autoreactive clonotypes.

CDR1 and CDR2 from the germline V gene are SGHAT and FQNNGV. This CDR3 contains 14 residues. Remarks on this clone: Its antigen is unidentified. Germline and junction disagree at one end, which may indicate a read error.

Clones were read by immunoSEQ multiplex PCR, and TCRdb kept only the in-frame ones, dropping some. The data contain 10,000 to 12,000 clones, 70% to 75% of them singletons. The chain carries TRBV11-2 and TRBJ1-6; D may be TRBD1 (5 bases). Sequencing was done on a sample of CD45RA- memory CD8+ T cells from PBMCs. The sequence came from a human donor with narcolepsy. The CDR3 region has the DNA TGTGCCAGCAGCTTTATTCGCAGGGTTTCACTCCTCCACTTT. Translated: CASSFIRRVSLLHF.